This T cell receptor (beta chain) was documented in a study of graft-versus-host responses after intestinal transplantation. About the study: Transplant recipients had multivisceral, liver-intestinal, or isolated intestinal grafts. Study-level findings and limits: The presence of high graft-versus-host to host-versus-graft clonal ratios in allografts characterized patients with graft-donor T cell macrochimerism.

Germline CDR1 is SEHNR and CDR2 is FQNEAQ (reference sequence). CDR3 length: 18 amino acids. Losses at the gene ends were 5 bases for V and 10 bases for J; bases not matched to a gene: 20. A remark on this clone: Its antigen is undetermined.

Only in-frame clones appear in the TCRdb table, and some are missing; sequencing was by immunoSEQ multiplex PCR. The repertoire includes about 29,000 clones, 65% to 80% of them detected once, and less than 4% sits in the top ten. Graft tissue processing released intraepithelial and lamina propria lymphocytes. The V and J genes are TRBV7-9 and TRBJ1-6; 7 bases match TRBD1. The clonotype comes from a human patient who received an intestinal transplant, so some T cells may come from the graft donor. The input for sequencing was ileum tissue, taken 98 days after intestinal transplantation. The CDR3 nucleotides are TGTGCCAGCAGCCCCGCGGAGGTGGAGGGGGCGTCAACGTCACCCCTCCACTTT. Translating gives CASSPAEVEGASTSPLHF.